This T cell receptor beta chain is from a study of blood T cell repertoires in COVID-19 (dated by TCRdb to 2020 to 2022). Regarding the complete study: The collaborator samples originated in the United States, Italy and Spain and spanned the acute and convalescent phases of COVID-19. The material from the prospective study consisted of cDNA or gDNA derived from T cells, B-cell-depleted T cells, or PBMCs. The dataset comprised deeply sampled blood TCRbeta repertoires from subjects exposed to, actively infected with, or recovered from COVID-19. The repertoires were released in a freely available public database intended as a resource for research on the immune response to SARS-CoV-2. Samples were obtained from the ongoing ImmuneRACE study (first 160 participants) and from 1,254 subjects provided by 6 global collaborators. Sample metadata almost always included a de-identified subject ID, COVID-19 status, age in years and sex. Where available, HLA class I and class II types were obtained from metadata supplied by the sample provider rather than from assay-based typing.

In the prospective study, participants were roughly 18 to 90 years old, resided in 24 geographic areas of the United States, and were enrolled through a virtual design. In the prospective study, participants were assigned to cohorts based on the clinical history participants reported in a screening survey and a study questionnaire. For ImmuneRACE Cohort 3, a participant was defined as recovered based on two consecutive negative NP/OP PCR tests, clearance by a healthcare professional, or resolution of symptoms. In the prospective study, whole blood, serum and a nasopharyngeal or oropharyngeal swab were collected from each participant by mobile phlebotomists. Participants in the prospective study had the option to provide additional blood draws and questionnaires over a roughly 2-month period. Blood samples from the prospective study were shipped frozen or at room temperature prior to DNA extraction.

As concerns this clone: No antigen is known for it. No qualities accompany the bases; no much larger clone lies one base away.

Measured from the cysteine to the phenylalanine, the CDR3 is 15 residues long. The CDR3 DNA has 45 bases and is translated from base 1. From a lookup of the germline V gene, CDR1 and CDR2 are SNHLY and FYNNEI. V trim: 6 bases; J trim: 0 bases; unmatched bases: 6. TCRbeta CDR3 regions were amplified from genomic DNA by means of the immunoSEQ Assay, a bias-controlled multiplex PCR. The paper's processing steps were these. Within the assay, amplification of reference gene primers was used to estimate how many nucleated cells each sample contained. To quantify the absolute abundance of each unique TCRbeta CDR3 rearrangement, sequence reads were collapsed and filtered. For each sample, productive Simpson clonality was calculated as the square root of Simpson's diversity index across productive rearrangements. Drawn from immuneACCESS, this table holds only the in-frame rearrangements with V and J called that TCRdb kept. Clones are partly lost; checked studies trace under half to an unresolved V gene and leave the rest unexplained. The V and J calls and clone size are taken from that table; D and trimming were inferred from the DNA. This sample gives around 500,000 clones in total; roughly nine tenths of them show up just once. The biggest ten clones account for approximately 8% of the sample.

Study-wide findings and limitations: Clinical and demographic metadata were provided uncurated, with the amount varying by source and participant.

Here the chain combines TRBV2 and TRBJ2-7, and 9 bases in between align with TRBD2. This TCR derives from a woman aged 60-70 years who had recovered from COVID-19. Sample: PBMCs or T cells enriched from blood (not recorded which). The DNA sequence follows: TGTGCCAGCAGGTTAAGCGGGGGGCTCTCCTACGAGCAGTACTTC. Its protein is CASRLSGGLSYEQYF.